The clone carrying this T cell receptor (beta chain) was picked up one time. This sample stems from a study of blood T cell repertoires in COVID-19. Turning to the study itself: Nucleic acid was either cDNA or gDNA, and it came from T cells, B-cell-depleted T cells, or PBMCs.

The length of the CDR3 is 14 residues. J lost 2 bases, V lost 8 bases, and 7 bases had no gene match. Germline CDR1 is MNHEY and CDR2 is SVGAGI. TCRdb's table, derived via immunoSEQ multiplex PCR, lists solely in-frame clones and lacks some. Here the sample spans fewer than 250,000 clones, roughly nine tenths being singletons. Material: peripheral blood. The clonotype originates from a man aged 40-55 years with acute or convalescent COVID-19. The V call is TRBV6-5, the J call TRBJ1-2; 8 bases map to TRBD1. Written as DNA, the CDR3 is TGTGCCAGCGCAAGGGACAGGAAAAACTATGGCTACACCTTC. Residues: CASARDRKNYGYTF.